This is a list of T cell receptor beta chains from one sample in a study of cytomegalovirus exposure and HLA in healthy donors. Profiled with immunoSEQ multiplex PCR; TCRdb holds only in-frame clones, not every one. The repertoire holds around 64,000 clones, with less than 80% as singletons. Sequencing was performed on PBMCs. The receptor set was obtained from a woman aged 45-60 years in good health and CMV-seronegative. Each CDR3 is given with its conserved first and last residue. A D gene is named only where the DNA matches it firmly. Rows give clone size only sometimes, using once, few, many, or a class for an expanded clone.

TRBD2,TRBV7-9,few,TRBJ2-7,CASSLGLDSYEQYF,TGTGCCAGCAGCCTGGGACTAGATTCGTACGAGCAGTACTTC
TRBD1,TRBV29-1,few,TRBJ1-2,CSAPGQGGGYTF,TGCAGCGCACCGGGACAGGGAGGCGGCTACACCTTC
NA,TRBV18,NA,TRBJ2-3,CASSPPELDLDTQYF,TGTGCCAGCTCACCACCCGAACTAGACTTAGATACGCAGTATTTT
TRBD1,TRBV6-5,NA,TRBJ1-2,CASSYYPTGRDYGYTF,TGTGCCAGCAGTTACTATCCGACAGGGCGGGACTATGGCTACACCTTC
TRBD1,TRBV28,NA,TRBJ2-4,CASSPWTGGEGKNIQYF,TGTGCCAGCAGTCCCTGGACAGGGGGCGAAGGCAAAAACATTCAGTACTTC
TRBD2,TRBV6-6,few,TRBJ2-2,CASSYSTGGQTGELFF,TGTGCCAGCAGTTACTCCACGGGAGGACAAACCGGGGAGCTGTTTTTT
TRBD2,TRBV6-4,NA,TRBJ2-5,CASSGLAGETQYF,TGTGCCAGCAGTGGACTAGCCGGGGAGACCCAGTACTTC
NA,TRBV9,NA,TRBJ1-2,CASSVAYYGYTF,TGTGCCAGCAGCGTAGCCTACTATGGCTACACCTTC
TRBD1,TRBV7-9,NA,TRBJ2-1,CASSHRTGRSEQFF,TGTGCCAGCAGCCATCGGACAGGGAGGAGTGAGCAGTTCTTC
TRBD2,TRBV6-6,once,TRBJ2-7,CASHDSGRRTYEQYF,TGTGCCAGCCACGATAGCGGGAGACGAACCTACGAGCAGTACTTC
NA,TRBV5-1,NA,TRBJ2-5,CASSLGGHSGQETQYF,TGCGCCAGCAGCTTGGGTGGCCACTCAGGGCAAGAGACCCAGTACTTC
TRBD2,TRBV5-6,NA,TRBJ2-4,CASSPTGGRERAVF,TGTGCCAGCAGCCCAACGGGGGGTCGAGAGCGGGCCGTCTTC
NA,TRBV28,NA,TRBJ2-5,CASSTPGQSWGAQYF,TGTGCCAGCAGTACACCGGGACAGAGCTGGGGGGCCCAGTACTTC
NA,TRBV5-1,NA,TRBJ2-7,CASSLTGGAYEQYF,TGCGCCAGCAGCTTGACAGGGGGGGCCTACGAGCAGTACTTC
NA,TRBV6-4,NA,TRBJ2-5,CASSIPRGIQETQYF,TGTGCCAGCAGTATCCCGAGGGGGATCCAAGAGACCCAGTACTTC
TRBD1,TRBV19,NA,TRBJ1-2,CASSQPGQGNYGYTF,TGTGCCAGTAGTCAACCCGGACAGGGGAACTATGGCTACACCTTC
TRBD2,TRBV28,NA,TRBJ2-7,CAIGTSGRYEQYF,TGTGCCATCGGGACTAGCGGGAGGTACGAGCAGTACTTC
TRBD2,TRBV12-5,NA,TRBJ2-1,CASGLMAGVGHNEQFF,TGTGCTAGTGGTTTGATGGCGGGAGTCGGGCACAATGAGCAGTTCTTC
TRBD1,TRBV10-3,few,TRBJ1-5,CAISRDRGDQPQHF,TGTGCCATCAGCCGGGACAGGGGGGACCAGCCCCAGCATTTT
TRBD2,TRBV9,NA,TRBJ2-7,CASSVGAGGPYEQYF,TGTGCCAGCAGCGTAGGGGCGGGAGGTCCCTACGAGCAGTACTTC
TRBD1,TRBV5-5,few,TRBJ2-7,CASRPGTGDYEQYF,TGTGCCAGCAGACCCGGGACAGGGGATTACGAGCAGTACTTC
NA,TRBV10-3,NA,TRBJ2-5,CAISGGETQYF,TGTGCCATCAGTGGAGGAGAGACCCAGTACTTC
NA,TRBV29-1,NA,TRBJ2-1,CSVKLPRVLSYNEQFF,TGCAGCGTTAAGCTTCCCAGGGTTCTCTCCTACAATGAGCAGTTCTTC
TRBD2,TRBV7-2,few,TRBJ2-7,CASTQAASGLSYEQYF,TGTGCCAGCACCCAGGCGGCTAGCGGGCTCTCCTACGAGCAGTACTTC
NA,TRBV5-1,NA,TRBJ2-1,CASSLDPIADYNEQFF,TGCGCCAGCAGTCTGGACCCAATAGCGGACTACAATGAGCAGTTCTTC
NA,TRBV7-9,NA,TRBJ1-1,CASSLRGIGTEAFF,TGTGCCAGCAGTCTACGGGGGATCGGCACTGAAGCTTTCTTT
NA,TRBV5-1,few,TRBJ2-5,CASAGTALETQYF,TGCGCCAGCGCCGGGACTGCCCTAGAGACCCAGTACTTC
NA,TRBV6-6,NA,TRBJ2-3,CASSYRIRDTQYF,TGTGCCAGCAGTTATCGAATACGGGATACGCAGTATTTT
NA,TRBV10-3,NA,TRBJ1-3,CAIKNSSGNTIYF,TGTGCCATCAAAAACAGCTCTGGAAACACCATATATTTT
NA,TRBV6-6,few,TRBJ2-6,CASSSQSSGANVLTF,TGTGCCAGCAGCTCACAGAGCTCTGGGGCCAACGTCCTGACTTTC
TRBD1,TRBV7-2,NA,TRBJ1-2,CASSVGQAHNSYGYTF,TGTGCCAGCAGCGTGGGACAGGCCCACAATTCATATGGCTACACCTTC
TRBD2,TRBV7-9,NA,TRBJ2-2,CASSPRLAGGPGGTGELFF,TGTGCCAGCAGCCCGAGACTAGCGGGAGGGCCAGGTGGCACCGGGGAGCTGTTTTTT
TRBD2,TRBV6-6,few,TRBJ2-2,CASSSLAGRPHGELFF,TGTGCCAGCAGCTCCCTAGCGGGAAGGCCCCACGGGGAGCTGTTTTTT
NA,TRBV10-2,NA,TRBJ1-5,CASRRGTNQPQHF,TGCGCCAGCCGACGCGGAACAAATCAGCCCCAGCATTTT
NA,TRBV7-3,few,TRBJ2-6,CASSLPGEGGANVLTF,TGTGCCAGCAGCTTACCGGGAGAGGGTGGGGCCAACGTCCTGACTTTC
NA,TRBV7-9,NA,TRBJ2-5,CASSLMGAAETQYF,TGTGCCAGCAGCCTAATGGGGGCGGCGGAGACCCAGTACTTC
NA,TRBV29-1,NA,TRBJ1-1,CSVIDRPNTEAFF,TGCAGCGTTATTGACAGGCCGAACACTGAAGCTTTCTTT
NA,TRBV7-9,once,TRBJ2-5,CASSFAPRTTQETQYF,TGTGCCAGCAGCTTCGCCCCTCGGACAACCCAAGAGACCCAGTACTTC
TRBD1,TRBV28,NA,TRBJ2-7,CASRLGGDRVPEQYF,TGTGCCAGCAGGCTCGGAGGGGACAGGGTCCCCGAGCAGTACTTC
TRBD2,TRBV10-3,NA,TRBJ2-7,CAIRVREGYEQYF,TGTGCCATCCGGGTCCGGGAGGGCTACGAGCAGTACTTC
NA,TRBV29-1,NA,TRBJ1-3,CSVASGTTSSGNTIYF,TGCAGCGTTGCGTCAGGTACCACTAGCTCTGGAAACACCATATATTTT
TRBD2,TRBV4-3,few,TRBJ2-3,CASSQGGASGFFDTQYF,TGCGCCAGCAGCCAAGGCGGAGCTAGCGGGTTTTTTGATACGCAGTATTTT
TRBD2,TRBV5-1,NA,TRBJ2-3,CASSLASGSGTDTQYF,TGCGCCAGCAGCTTGGCTAGCGGGAGCGGTACCGATACGCAGTATTTT
TRBD2,TRBV7-2,NA,TRBJ2-7,CASSFFAGGALSYEQYF,TGTGCCAGCAGCTTCTTCGCGGGAGGCGCACTCTCCTACGAGCAGTACTTC
TRBD1,TRBV11-3,few,TRBJ2-7,CASSLGQGGDYEQYF,TGTGCCAGCAGCTTAGGACAGGGGGGAGACTACGAGCAGTACTTC
NA,TRBV4-2,NA,TRBJ1-2,CASSQEWTMSYGYTF,TGTGCCAGCAGCCAAGAGTGGACTATGAGCTATGGCTACACCTTC
TRBD1,TRBV29-1,NA,TRBJ1-1,CSAPGQVGTEAFF,TGCAGCGCCCCGGGACAGGTTGGCACTGAAGCTTTCTTT
TRBD2,TRBV5-1,NA,TRBJ2-5,CASSPWTSQGETQYF,TGCGCCAGCAGCCCCTGGACTAGCCAGGGAGAGACCCAGTACTTC
NA,TRBV5-1,few,TRBJ2-5,CASSPTPQETQYF,TGCGCCAGCAGCCCGACACCTCAAGAGACCCAGTACTTC
TRBD1,TRBV19,NA,TRBJ1-1,CASRPGQGGGNTEAFF,TGTGCCAGTAGGCCGGGACAGGGCGGCGGGAACACTGAAGCTTTCTTT
TRBD1,TRBV29-1,few,TRBJ1-2,CSVEDPGGPGMGYTF,TGCAGCGTTGAAGACCCAGGGGGCCCGGGTATGGGCTACACCTTC
NA,TRBV6-5,NA,TRBJ2-7,CASRENAYEQYF,TGTGCCAGCCGTGAGAACGCCTACGAGCAGTACTTC
NA,TRBV19,few,TRBJ2-7,CASSLVVGQSEQYF,TGTGCCAGTAGCCTGGTGGTCGGACAGAGCGAGCAGTACTTC
NA,TRBV27,once,TRBJ1-5,CASLVGDYDRQNQPQHF,TGTGCCAGCCTAGTAGGGGATTATGACCGACAGAATCAGCCCCAGCATTTT
TRBD2,TRBV11-1,once,TRBJ2-3,CASSSLAGEPTDTQYF,TGTGCCAGCAGCTCTTTAGCGGGAGAACCCACAGATACGCAGTATTTT
NA,TRBV25-1,NA,TRBJ2-7,CASSQGYEQYF,TGTGCCAGCAGTCAGGGATACGAGCAGTACTTC
TRBD2,TRBV11-2,NA,TRBJ2-1,CASLSSGSDEQFF,TGTGCCAGTCTTTCTAGCGGGAGTGACGAGCAGTTCTTC